The next 25 T cell receptor beta chains were all read from a single sample in a study of technical replicates of blood from a handful of donors. Measured with immunoSEQ multiplex PCR; TCRdb has only the in-frame clones, and not every one. The sample has about 80,000 clones; around 90% are singletons. Source material: T cells isolated from PBMCs. The source of these receptors is a human donor in good health.

The CDR3 loop reads CASSLLTSGFTDTQYF. CDR3 DNA: TGTGCCAGCAGCTTGTTGACTAGCGGGTTCACAGATACGCAGTATTTT. The chain couples TRBV5-6 to TRBJ2-3; 10 bases line up with TRBD2. V was pared by 1 base and J by 2 bases, with 4 bases of the junction left unmatched. From germline, CDR1 is SGHDT and CDR2 YYEEEE. This CDR3 comprises 16 residues.

V and J are TRBV2 and TRBJ2-3; D unclear. Germline V lookup: CDR1 SNHLY, CDR2 FYNNEI. The length of the CDR3 is 17 residues. Trimming removed 2 bases at V and 0 bases at J, with 15 bases between. The DNA for the CDR3 is TGTGCCAGCAGTGAAATGGGTCGGCAGGTGAGCACAGATACGCAGTATTTT. Translation: CASSEMGRQVSTDTQYF.

The V gene is TRBV19, the J gene TRBJ2-7; 10 bases map to TRBD1. Looked up from germline, CDR1 is LNHDA and CDR2 is SQIVND (reference sequence). The ends lost 10 bases at V and 2 bases at J; junction bases unmatched: 14. This CDR3 comprises 16 residues. CDR3 in amino acids: CATQPTDRGLPYEQYF. The CDR3 nucleotides are TGTGCCACCCAACCGACTGACAGGGGGCTTCCCTACGAGCAGTACTTC.

J is TRBJ2-1 and V is TRBV28; maybe TRBD2 (6 bases). The V end was cut by 0 bases, the J end by 2 bases, with 8 bases between. The CDR3 runs 15 residues. Germline CDR1 is MDHEN and CDR2 is SYDVKM. The CDR3 region is CASSLWEGPYNEQFF. The CDR3 DNA reads as TGTGCCAGCAGTTTATGGGAGGGACCCTACAATGAGCAGTTCTTC.

This chain links TRBV4-2 with TRBJ2-1, with 9 bases fitting TRBD2. Germline V gene lookup returns CDR1 LGHNA and CDR2 YNFKEQ. The CDR3 is 16 amino acids. V gave up 0 bases and J gave up 4 bases; unmatched junction bases: 4. The CDR3: CASSQEGLARYNEQFF. In nucleotides, the CDR3 is TGTGCCAGCAGCCAAGAGGGACTAGCCCGGTACAATGAGCAGTTCTTC.

J is TRBJ2-1 and V is TRBV7-9, with 12 bases fitting TRBD2. This CDR3 region has 17 residues. Germline loops: CDR1 SEHNR, CDR2 FQNEAQ (reference sequence). V lost 4 bases and J lost 4; bases outside the gene matches: 8. The CDR3 sequence is CASSYRTSGIPYNEQFF. The CDR3 nucleotides read TGTGCCAGCAGCTACCGGACTAGCGGGATCCCTTACAATGAGCAGTTCTTC.

Concerning this clone: Compared with germline, one end of the junction differs, possibly owing to a read error. The rearrangement uses TRBV18 and TRBJ2-7; 8 bases agree with TRBD1. Germline CDR1 is KGHSH and CDR2 is LQKENI. The CDR3 length is 16 residues. CDR3 in amino acids: CASSPPAGQGKSEQYF. The CDR3 nucleotides read TGTGCCAGCTCCCCACCGGCCGGACAGGGTAAATCCGAGCAGTACTTC.

The chain is built from TRBV29-1 and TRBJ2-4; D is possibly TRBD1 (6 bases). Trimming left V 5 bases short and J 10 bases short, with 12 bases between. The length of the CDR3 is 11 residues. CDR1 and CDR2 (germline): SQVTM, ANQGSEA. The DNA of the CDR3 is TGCAGCGTTCCCAGGGGTGGGATTCAGTACTTC. Its protein is CSVPRGGIQYF.

The chain carries TRBV19 and TRBJ1-5; 9 bases fit TRBD1. This CDR3 is built from 14 residues. The germline V gene encodes CDR1 LNHDA and CDR2 SQIVND (reference sequence). Germline trimming cut 6 bases from V and 5 bases from J; bases unmatched to any gene: 5. The DNA for the CDR3 is TGTGCCAGTAGGCTCCGGGACAGGGATCAGCCCCAGCATTTT. Translated, it gives CASRLRDRDQPQHF.

V and J are TRBV27 and TRBJ2-1; 9 bases agree with TRBD1. The CDR3 has 14 residues. V lost 6 bases, J lost 4 bases, and 4 bases stayed unmatched. Germline-derived CDR1 and CDR2 are MNHEY and SMNVEV (reference sequence). The CDR3 region has the DNA TGTGCCAGCAGCCACGGGACAGGGTACAATGAGCAGTTCTTC. Its protein is CASSHGTGYNEQFF.

This clone showed up just once. This chain links TRBV18 with TRBJ2-7, with TRBD2 matching 9 bases. V lost 6 bases, J lost 5 bases, and 11 bases stayed unmatched. Germline lookup yields CDR1 KGHSH and CDR2 LQKENI. This CDR3 region has 15 residues. The CDR3 bases are TGTGCCAGCTCGCCCGTAGCGGGAGACCGGGACGAGCAGTACTTC. This encodes CASSPVAGDRDEQYF.

The J gene is TRBJ2-2, the V gene TRBV7-9, with a weak D call TRBD2 (5 bases). CDR3 length: 14 amino acids. Trimming took 1 base from V and 4 from J, leaving 7 bases between them. Germline V gene data show CDR1 as SEHNR and CDR2 as FQNEAQ (reference sequence). CDR3 nucleotide sequence: TGTGCCAGCAGCTTAGGAGGGCTCACCGGGGAGCTGTTTTTT. This codes for CASSLGGLTGELFF.

V gene TRBV28 combines with J gene TRBJ1-4; possible D gene TRBD1, 6 bases. The germline V gene encodes CDR1 MDHEN and CDR2 SYDVKM. V was pared by 6 bases and J by 8 bases, with 13 bases between. The CDR3 runs 13 residues. In DNA, the CDR3 is TGTGCCAGCAGGCGACAGGATCGAGAAAAACTGTTTTTT. Amino acids: CASRRQDREKLFF.

This clone was found once. This rearrangement joins TRBV6-5 to TRBJ2-1; 7 bases line up with TRBD2. Trimming cost V 5 bases and J 8 bases; bases outside gene matches: 6. Germline assignment: CDR1 MNHEY and CDR2 SVGAGI. This CDR3 contains 13 residues. The CDR3 DNA reads TGTGCCAGCAGTGTGACTAGCCGCGATGAGCAGTTCTTC. It yields the protein CASSVTSRDEQFF.

This rearrangement joins TRBV5-1 to TRBJ2-3; 9 positions match TRBD2. The CDR3 extends over 14 amino acids. From germline, CDR1 is SGHRS and CDR2 YFSETQ. V dropped 3 bases and J dropped 2; count of bases not matched to a gene: 1. In DNA, the CDR3 is TGCGCCAGCAGCTCTAGCGGGGACACAGATACGCAGTATTTT. Its protein is CASSSSGDTDTQYF.

The rearrangement links TRBV11-3 to TRBJ2-7; 10 bases map to TRBD1. Germline loops: CDR1 SGHNT, CDR2 YENEEA. CDR3 size: 16 residues. V dropped 0 bases and J dropped 4; count of bases not matched to a gene: 6. The DNA for the CDR3 is TGTGCCAGCAGCTTAGATATTGGGGACAGGGGATACGAGCAGTACTTC. Translation: CASSLDIGDRGYEQYF.

The rearrangement joins TRBV9 to TRBJ2-7; 8 bases match TRBD2. CDR3 length: 14 residues. V shed 8 bases and J 6 bases; nucleotides not matched to a gene: 13. In germline, CDR1 is SGDLS, CDR2 YYNGEE. CDR3 DNA sequence: TGTGCCAGTAACACGGGACTAGGAACCGGCGAGCAGTACTTC. Translation gives CASNTGLGTGEQYF.

The gene calls are TRBV28 and TRBJ1-5; D not certain. The CDR3 sequence is 13 residues long. CDR1 MDHEN and CDR2 SYDVKM come from the germline V gene. Trimming left V 3 bases short and J 2 bases short, with 5 bases between. The CDR3 region is CASSFSGNQPQHF. DNA for the CDR3: TGTGCCAGCAGTTTTTCCGGCAATCAGCCCCAGCATTTT. Using reference TRBV28 and TRBJ1-5 for the parts outside the CDR3, the full variable domain is DVKVTQSSRYLVKRTGEKVFLECVQDMDHENMFWYRQDPGLGLRLIYFSYDVKMKEKGDIPEGYSVSREKKERFSLILESASTNQTSMYLCASSFSGNQPQHFGDGTRLSIL.

V is TRBV4-1 and J is TRBJ2-1, with unresolved D. Germline V lookup: CDR1 MGHRA, CDR2 YSYEKL. There are 16 residues in the CDR3. Trimming shortened V by 2 bases and J by 5 bases, and 16 bases separated the two germline ends. The CDR3 spells CASSQPTEPLDNEQFF. The DNA of the CDR3 is TGCGCCAGCAGCCAACCGACGGAGCCTTTGGACAATGAGCAGTTCTTC.

The chain couples TRBV7-8 to TRBJ2-1; 7 bases line up with TRBD2. Germline trimming cut 3 bases from V and 4 bases from J; bases unmatched to any gene: 6. This CDR3 comprises 15 residues. Germline V lookup: CDR1 SGHVS, CDR2 FQNEAQ. DNA of the CDR3: TGTGCCAGCAGCTTCAATGCGGGGGTGTACAATGAGCAGTTCTTC. Its translation is CASSFNAGVYNEQFF.

Only one count was recorded for this clone. The chain is built from TRBV4-1 and TRBJ1-1; TRBD1 agrees at 7 bases. CDR1 is MGHRA, CDR2 YSYEKL, per germline. J lost 6 bases, V lost 3 bases, and 4 bases had no gene match. This CDR3 comprises 13 residues. The CDR3 loop is CASSQSDRAEAFF. In DNA, the CDR3 is TGCGCCAGCAGCCAGAGCGACAGGGCTGAAGCTTTCTTT.

This rearrangement joins TRBV27 to TRBJ1-2; 7 nucleotides align to TRBD1. V lost 3 bases to trimming and J lost 8 bases; unmatched junction nucleotides: 12. The CDR3 is made up of 15 amino acids. The germline V gene has CDR1 MNHEY and CDR2 SMNVEV (reference sequence). The CDR3 loop reads CASSFRDTGESGYTF. DNA for the CDR3: TGTGCCAGCAGTTTTCGGGATACAGGGGAATCGGGCTACACCTTC.

This chain connects TRBV4-3 to TRBJ2-5; D possibly corresponds to TRBD2 (6 bases). This CDR3 spans 17 amino acids. V gave up 0 bases and J gave up 1 base, with 15 bases separating them. The germline V gene encodes CDR1 LGHNA and CDR2 YSLEER. In DNA, the CDR3 is TGCGCCAGCAGCCAAGATGGAGCTGCGGGGTTCCAAGAGACCCAGTACTTC. Translated: CASSQDGAAGFQETQYF.

This clone was observed a single time. V and J are TRBV11-3 and TRBJ2-7, with a tentative D call TRBD1 (5 bases). The germline V gene encodes CDR1 SGHNT and CDR2 YENEEA. V lost 5 bases to trimming and J lost 3 bases, with 14 bases between them. The CDR3 runs to 14 residues. In DNA form, the CDR3 reads TGTGCCAGCAGCGAGGCAGGGTTTGGCTACGAGCAGTACTTC. Translated: CASSEAGFGYEQYF.

The chain's CDR3 is CASSQRELSYNEQFF. CDR3 sequence (DNA): TGTGCCAGCAGCCAGAGGGAATTGTCCTACAATGAGCAGTTCTTC. The chain uses TRBV14 and TRBJ2-1, with a weak D call TRBD2 (5 bases). This CDR3 is 15 amino acids long. Germline-derived CDR1 and CDR2 are SGHDN and FVKESK. Trimming shortened V by 3 bases and J by 1 base, and 10 bases separated the two germline ends. Looking up the rest from reference TRBV14 and TRBJ2-1 gives the full variable domain: EAGVTQFPSHSVIEKGQTVTLRCDPISGHDNLYWYRRVMGKEIKFLLHFVKESKQDESGMPNNRFLAERTGGTYSTLKVQPAELEDSGVYFCASSQRELSYNEQFFGPGTRLTVL.